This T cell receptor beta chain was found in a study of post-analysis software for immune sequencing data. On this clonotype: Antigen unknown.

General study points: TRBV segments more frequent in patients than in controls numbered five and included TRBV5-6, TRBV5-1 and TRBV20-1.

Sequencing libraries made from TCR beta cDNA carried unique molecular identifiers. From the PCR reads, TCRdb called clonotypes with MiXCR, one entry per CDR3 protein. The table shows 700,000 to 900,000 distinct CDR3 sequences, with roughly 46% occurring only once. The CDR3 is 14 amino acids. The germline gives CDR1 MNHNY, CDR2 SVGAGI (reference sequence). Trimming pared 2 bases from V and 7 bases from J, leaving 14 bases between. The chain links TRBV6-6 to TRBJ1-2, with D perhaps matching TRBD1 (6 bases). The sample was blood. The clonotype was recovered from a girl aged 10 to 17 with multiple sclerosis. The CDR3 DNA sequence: TGTGCCAGCAGTTACGGGGGGGGCACCGGTGGCTACACCTTC. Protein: CASSYGGGTGGYTF.